The present TCR beta chain was sequenced within a study of control samples from healthy donors and cancer patients. Assay: immunoSEQ multiplex PCR; the TCRdb copy retains only in-frame clones and omits some. The sample lists around 130,000 clones, around 90% seen once, with 40% in the top ten. Germline V gives CDR1 MNHEY, CDR2 SMNVEV (reference sequence). V was trimmed by 5 bases and J by 0 bases, leaving 14 bases between them. The CDR3 extends over 16 amino acids. This TCR was recovered from a man over 45 in good health. The chain has TRBV27 and TRBJ1-3; D remains unclear. The sequencing input was blood. The CDR3 DNA reads as TGTGCCAGCAGTAGCTTTGGCGCCAGCTCTGGAAACACCATATATTTT. Protein product: CASSSFGASSGNTIYF.